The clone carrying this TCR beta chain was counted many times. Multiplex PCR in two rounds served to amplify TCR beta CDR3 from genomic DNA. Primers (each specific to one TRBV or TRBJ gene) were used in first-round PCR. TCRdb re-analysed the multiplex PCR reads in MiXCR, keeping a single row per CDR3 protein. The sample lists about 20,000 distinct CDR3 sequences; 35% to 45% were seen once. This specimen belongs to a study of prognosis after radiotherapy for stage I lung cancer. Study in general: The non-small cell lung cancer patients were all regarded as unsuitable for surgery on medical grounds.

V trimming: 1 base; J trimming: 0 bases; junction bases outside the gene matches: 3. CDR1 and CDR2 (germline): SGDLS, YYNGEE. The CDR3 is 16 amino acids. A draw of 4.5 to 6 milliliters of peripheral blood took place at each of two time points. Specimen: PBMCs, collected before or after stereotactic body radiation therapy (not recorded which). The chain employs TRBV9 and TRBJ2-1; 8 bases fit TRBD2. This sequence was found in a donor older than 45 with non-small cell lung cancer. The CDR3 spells CASSVSGGNSYNEQFF. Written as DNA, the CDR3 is TGTGCCAGCAGCGTAAGCGGGGGCAACTCCTACAATGAGCAGTTCTTC.